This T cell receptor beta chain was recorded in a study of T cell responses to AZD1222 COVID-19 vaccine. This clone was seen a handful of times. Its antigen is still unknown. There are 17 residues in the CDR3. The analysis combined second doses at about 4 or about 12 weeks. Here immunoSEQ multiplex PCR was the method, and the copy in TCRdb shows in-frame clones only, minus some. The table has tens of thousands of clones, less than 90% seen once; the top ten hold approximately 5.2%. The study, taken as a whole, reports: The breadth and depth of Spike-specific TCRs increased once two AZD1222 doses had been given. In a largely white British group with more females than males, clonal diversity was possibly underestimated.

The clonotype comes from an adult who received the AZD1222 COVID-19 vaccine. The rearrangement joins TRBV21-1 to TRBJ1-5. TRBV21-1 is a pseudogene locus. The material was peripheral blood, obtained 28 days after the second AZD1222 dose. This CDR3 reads CASSKDFQNYSNQPQHF. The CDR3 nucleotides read TGTGCCAGCAGCAAAGATTTCCAGAACTATAGCAATCAGCCCCAGCATTTT.